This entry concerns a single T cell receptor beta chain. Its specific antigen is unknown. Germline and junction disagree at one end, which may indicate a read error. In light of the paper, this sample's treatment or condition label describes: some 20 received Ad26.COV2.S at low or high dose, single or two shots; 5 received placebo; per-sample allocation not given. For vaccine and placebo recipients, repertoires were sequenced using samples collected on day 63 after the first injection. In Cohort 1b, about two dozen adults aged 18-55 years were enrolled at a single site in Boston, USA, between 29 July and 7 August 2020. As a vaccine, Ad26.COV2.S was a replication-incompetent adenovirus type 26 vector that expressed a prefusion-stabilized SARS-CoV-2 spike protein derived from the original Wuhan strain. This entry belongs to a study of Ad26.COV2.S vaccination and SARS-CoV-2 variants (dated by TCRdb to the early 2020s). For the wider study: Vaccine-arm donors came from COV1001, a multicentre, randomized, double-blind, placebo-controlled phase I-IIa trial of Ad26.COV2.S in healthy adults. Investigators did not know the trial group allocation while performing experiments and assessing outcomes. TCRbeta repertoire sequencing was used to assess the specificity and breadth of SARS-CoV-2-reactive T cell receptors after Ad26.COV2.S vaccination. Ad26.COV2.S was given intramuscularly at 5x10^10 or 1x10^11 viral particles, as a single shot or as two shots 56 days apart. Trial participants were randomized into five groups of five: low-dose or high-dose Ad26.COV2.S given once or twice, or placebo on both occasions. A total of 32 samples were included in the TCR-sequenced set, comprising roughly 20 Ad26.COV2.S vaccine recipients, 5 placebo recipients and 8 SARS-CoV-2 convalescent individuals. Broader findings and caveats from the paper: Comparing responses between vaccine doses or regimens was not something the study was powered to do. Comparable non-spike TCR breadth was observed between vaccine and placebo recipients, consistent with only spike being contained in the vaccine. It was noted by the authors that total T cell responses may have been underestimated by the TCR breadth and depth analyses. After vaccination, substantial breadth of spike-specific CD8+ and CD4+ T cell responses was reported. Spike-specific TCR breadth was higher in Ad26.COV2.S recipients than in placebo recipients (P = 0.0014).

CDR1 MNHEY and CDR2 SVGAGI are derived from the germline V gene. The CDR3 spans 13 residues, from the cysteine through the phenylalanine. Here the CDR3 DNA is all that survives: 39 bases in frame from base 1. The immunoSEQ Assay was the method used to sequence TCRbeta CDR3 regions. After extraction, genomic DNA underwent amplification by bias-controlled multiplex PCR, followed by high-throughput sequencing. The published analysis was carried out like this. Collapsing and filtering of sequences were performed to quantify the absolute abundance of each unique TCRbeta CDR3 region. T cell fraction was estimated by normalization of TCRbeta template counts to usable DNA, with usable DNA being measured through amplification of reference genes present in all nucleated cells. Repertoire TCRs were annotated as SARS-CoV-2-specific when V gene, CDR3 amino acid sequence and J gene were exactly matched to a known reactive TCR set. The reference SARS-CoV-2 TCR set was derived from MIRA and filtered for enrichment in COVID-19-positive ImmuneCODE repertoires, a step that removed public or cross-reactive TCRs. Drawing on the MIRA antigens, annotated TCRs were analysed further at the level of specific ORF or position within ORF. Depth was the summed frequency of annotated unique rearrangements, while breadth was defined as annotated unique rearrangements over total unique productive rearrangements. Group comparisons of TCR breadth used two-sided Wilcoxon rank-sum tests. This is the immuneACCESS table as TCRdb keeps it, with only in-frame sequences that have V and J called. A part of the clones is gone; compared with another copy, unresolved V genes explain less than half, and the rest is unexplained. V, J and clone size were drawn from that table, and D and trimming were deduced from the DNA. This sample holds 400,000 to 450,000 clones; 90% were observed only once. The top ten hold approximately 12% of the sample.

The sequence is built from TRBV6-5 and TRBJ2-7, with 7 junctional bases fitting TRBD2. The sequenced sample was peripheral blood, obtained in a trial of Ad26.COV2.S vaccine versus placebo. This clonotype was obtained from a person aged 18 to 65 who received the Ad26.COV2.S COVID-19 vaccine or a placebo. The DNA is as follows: TGTGCCACCAGCCGGGGGGACTCCTCCGAGCAGTACTTC. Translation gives CATSRGDSSEQYF.